This T cell receptor beta chain was found in a study of cytomegalovirus exposure and HLA in healthy donors. Study results and limitations: Accurate prediction of HLA-A and HLA-B alleles (for most subjects) was reportedly achieved from TCR beta sequences.

The PCR used 60 Vbeta and 13 Jbeta primers. The table came from immunoSEQ multiplex PCR; TCRdb's copy has only in-frame clones and leaves some out. Of about 130,000 clones in the sample, 77% were seen once. Germline assignment: CDR1 SQVTM and CDR2 ANQGSEA. Trimming at V came to 5 bases and at J to 5 bases, leaving 10 bases not matched to a gene. This CDR3 has 15 amino acids. For this clone: Antigen unknown.

Sequenced input: PBMCs. The TCR sequence derives from a male donor in good health and CMV-seropositive. This chain joins TRBV29-1 and TRBJ2-1, with 9 bases that match TRBD2. The CDR3 coding sequence is TGCAGCGTTATCCCGTGGCTAGCGGGAAACAATGAGCAGTTCTTC. It yields the protein CSVIPWLAGNNEQFF.